A selection of T cell receptor beta chains follows, all from one sample in a study of blood T cell repertoires in COVID-19. Profiled with immunoSEQ multiplex PCR; TCRdb holds only in-frame clones, not every one. Counted here are roughly 43,000 clones, 80% to 90% occurring once; the ten biggest clones make up roughly 15%. The material sequenced was peripheral blood. Source of these receptors: an older man with active COVID-19. CDR3s include the opening cysteine and the closing phenylalanine or tryptophan. Each record gives: D gene, V gene, J gene, clone size, CDR3 protein, CDR3 DNA. A D gene is named only where the DNA matches it firmly. For some rows the clone size is stated as once, few or many, or as a class when expanded; others skip it.

D gene: TRBD2
V gene: TRBV2
J gene: TRBJ2-3
clone size: NA
CDR3 protein: CAGASGGAYTQYF
CDR3 DNA: TGTGCCGGCGCTAGCGGGGGGGCTTATACGCAGTATTTT

D gene: TRBD1
V gene: TRBV6-2/TRBV6-3
J gene: TRBJ1-2
clone size: NA
CDR3 protein: CASSSFGQGGRYTF
CDR3 DNA: TGTGCCAGCAGTTCCTTCGGACAGGGAGGTCGCTACACCTTC

D gene: TRBD2
V gene: TRBV9
J gene: TRBJ2-3
clone size: NA
CDR3 protein: CASSVALVLAGGVPLQYF
CDR3 DNA: TGTGCCAGCAGCGTAGCGCTTGTACTAGCGGGGGGGGTCCCCCTGCAGTATTTT

D gene: NA
V gene: TRBV18
J gene: TRBJ1-4
clone size: NA
CDR3 protein: CASTPGDYNEKLFF
CDR3 DNA: TGTGCCAGCACCCCAGGGGACTATAATGAAAAACTGTTTTTT

D gene: TRBD1
V gene: TRBV7-3
J gene: TRBJ2-7
clone size: NA
CDR3 protein: CASSLAAGTGVYEQYF
CDR3 DNA: TGTGCCAGCAGCTTAGCCGCCGGGACAGGGGTTTACGAGCAGTACTTC

D gene: NA
V gene: TRBV7-3
J gene: TRBJ2-7
clone size: NA
CDR3 protein: CASSLPARGPRYEQYF
CDR3 DNA: TGTGCCAGCAGCTTACCCGCCAGGGGTCCACGCTACGAGCAGTACTTC

D gene: NA
V gene: TRBV3-1/TRBV3-2
J gene: TRBJ2-7
clone size: NA
CDR3 protein: CASSHNRESGYEQYF
CDR3 DNA: TGTGCCAGCAGCCATAACAGGGAGTCCGGCTACGAGCAGTACTTC

D gene: NA
V gene: TRBV18
J gene: TRBJ2-2
clone size: NA
CDR3 protein: CASSQRQALTGELFF
CDR3 DNA: TGTGCCAGCTCACAGCGACAGGCGCTCACCGGGGAGCTGTTTTTT

D gene: NA
V gene: TRBV9
J gene: TRBJ2-3
clone size: NA
CDR3 protein: CASSTDEFFTDTQYF
CDR3 DNA: TGTGCCAGCAGTACAGACGAATTCTTCACAGATACGCAGTATTTT

D gene: TRBD1
V gene: TRBV7-9
J gene: TRBJ1-2
clone size: large
CDR3 protein: CASSNDRGYGYTF
CDR3 DNA: TGTGCCAGCAGCAACGACAGGGGCTATGGCTACACCTTC

D gene: NA
V gene: TRBV5-6
J gene: TRBJ2-3
clone size: NA
CDR3 protein: CASMATSWPDTQYF
CDR3 DNA: TGTGCCAGCATGGCCACATCCTGGCCAGATACGCAGTATTTT

D gene: TRBD1
V gene: TRBV3-1/TRBV3-2
J gene: TRBJ1-5
clone size: NA
CDR3 protein: CASSRRDRGPPGGYQPQHF
CDR3 DNA: TGTGCCAGCAGCCGCCGGGACAGGGGTCCTCCGGGGGGTTATCAGCCCCAGCATTTT

D gene: TRBD2
V gene: TRBV7-3
J gene: TRBJ2-1
clone size: NA
CDR3 protein: CASSLASGGYNEQFF
CDR3 DNA: TGTGCCAGCAGCCTGGCTAGCGGGGGCTACAATGAGCAGTTCTTC

D gene: NA
V gene: TRBV4-1
J gene: TRBJ2-5
clone size: NA
CDR3 protein: CASSQGGVWEETQYF
CDR3 DNA: TGCGCCAGCAGCCAAGGGGGGGTCTGGGAAGAGACCCAGTACTTC

D gene: NA
V gene: TRBV6-5
J gene: TRBJ2-7
clone size: NA
CDR3 protein: CASTSGFGSYEQYF
CDR3 DNA: TGTGCCAGCACCTCAGGTTTTGGCTCCTACGAGCAGTACTTC

D gene: NA
V gene: TRBV12-3/TRBV12-4
J gene: TRBJ2-7
clone size: NA
CDR3 protein: CASGWGRHEQYF
CDR3 DNA: TGTGCCAGCGGGTGGGGCAGGCACGAGCAGTACTTC

D gene: TRBD1
V gene: TRBV6-4
J gene: TRBJ2-5
clone size: NA
CDR3 protein: CASSAWTGETQYF
CDR3 DNA: TGTGCCAGCAGTGCCTGGACAGGGGAGACCCAGTACTTC

D gene: TRBD1
V gene: TRBV4-1
J gene: TRBJ2-2
clone size: NA
CDR3 protein: CASSQGFVGGGGGELFF
CDR3 DNA: TGCGCCAGCAGCCAAGGGTTTGTAGGGGGCGGCGGAGGGGAGCTGTTTTTT